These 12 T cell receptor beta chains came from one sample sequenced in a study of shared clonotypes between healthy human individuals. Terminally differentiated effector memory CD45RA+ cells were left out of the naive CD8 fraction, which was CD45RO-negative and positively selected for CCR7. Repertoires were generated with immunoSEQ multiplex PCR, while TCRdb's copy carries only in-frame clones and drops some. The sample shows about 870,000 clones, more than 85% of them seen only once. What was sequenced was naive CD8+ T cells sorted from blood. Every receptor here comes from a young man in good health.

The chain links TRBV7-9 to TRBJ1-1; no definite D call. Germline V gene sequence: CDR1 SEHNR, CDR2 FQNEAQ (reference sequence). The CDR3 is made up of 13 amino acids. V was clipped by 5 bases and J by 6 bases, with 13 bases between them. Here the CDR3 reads CASSAGREPEAFF. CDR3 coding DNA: TGTGCCAGCAGCGCCGGACGGGAGCCTGAAGCTTTCTTT.

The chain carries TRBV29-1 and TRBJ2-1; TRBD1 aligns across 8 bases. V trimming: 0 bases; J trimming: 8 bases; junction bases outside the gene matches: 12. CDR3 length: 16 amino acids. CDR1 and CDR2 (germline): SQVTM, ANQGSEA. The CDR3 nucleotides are TGCAGCGTTGAAGAGATCGACAGGGGCGCCCATTATGAGCAGTTCTTC. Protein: CSVEEIDRGAHYEQFF.

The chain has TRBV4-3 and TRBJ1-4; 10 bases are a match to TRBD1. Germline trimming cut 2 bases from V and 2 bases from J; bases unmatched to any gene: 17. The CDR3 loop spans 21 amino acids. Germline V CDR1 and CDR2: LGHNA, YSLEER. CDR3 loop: CASSQNYAGQGFLRTNEKLFF. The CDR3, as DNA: TGCGCCAGCAGCCAAAACTACGCGGGACAGGGGTTTTTGCGGACTAATGAAAAACTGTTTTTT.

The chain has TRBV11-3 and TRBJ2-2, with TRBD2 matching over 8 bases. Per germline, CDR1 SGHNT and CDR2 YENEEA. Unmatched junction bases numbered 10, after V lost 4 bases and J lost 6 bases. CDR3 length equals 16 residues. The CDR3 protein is CASSSPAGELAGELFF. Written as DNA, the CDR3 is TGTGCCAGCAGCTCACCAGCGGGAGAACTAGCCGGGGAGCTGTTTTTT.

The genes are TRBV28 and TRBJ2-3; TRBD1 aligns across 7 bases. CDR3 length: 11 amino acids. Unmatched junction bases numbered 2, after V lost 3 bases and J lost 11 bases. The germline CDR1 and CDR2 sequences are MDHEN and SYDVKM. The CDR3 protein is CASSLGTEQYF. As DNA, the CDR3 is TGTGCCAGCAGTTTGGGGACAGAGCAGTATTTT.

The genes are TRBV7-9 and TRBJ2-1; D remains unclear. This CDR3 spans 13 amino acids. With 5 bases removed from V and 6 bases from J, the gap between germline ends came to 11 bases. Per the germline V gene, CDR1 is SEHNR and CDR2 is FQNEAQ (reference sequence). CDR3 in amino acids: CASSPSMRNEQFF. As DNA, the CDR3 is TGTGCCAGCAGCCCGTCGATGCGCAATGAGCAGTTCTTC. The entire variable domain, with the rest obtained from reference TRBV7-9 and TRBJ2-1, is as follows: DTGVSQNPRHKITKRGQNVTFRCDPISEHNRLYWYRQTLGQGPEFLTYFQNEAQLEKSRLLSDRFSAERPKGSFSTLEIQRTEQGDSAMYLCASSPSMRNEQFFGPGTRLTVL.

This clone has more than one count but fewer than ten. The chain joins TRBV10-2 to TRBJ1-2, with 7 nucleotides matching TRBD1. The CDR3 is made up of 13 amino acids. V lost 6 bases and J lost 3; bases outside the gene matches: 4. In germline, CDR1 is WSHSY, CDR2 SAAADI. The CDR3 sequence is CASRRDSHYGYTF. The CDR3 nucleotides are TGCGCCAGCAGGCGGGACAGCCACTATGGCTACACCTTC.

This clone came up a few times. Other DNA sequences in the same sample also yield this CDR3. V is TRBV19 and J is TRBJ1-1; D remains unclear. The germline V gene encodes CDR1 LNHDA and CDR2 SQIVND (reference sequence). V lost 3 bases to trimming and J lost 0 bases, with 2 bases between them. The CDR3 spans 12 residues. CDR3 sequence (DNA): TGTGCCAGTAGTATTTTGAACACTGAAGCTTTCTTT. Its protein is CASSILNTEAFF.

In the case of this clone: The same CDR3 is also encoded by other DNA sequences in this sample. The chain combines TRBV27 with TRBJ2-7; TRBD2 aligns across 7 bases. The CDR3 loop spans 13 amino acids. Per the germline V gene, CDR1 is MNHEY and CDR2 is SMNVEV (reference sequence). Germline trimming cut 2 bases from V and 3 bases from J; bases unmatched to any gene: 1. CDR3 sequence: CASSLGGSYEQYF. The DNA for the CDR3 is TGTGCCAGCAGTTTAGGCGGGAGCTACGAGCAGTACTTC.

CDR3 DNA: TGTGCCAGCAGCGACCCCGGGGACAGGGCTTGGGGCTACACCTTC. Translating gives CASSDPGDRAWGYTF. The chain employs TRBV7-8 and TRBJ1-2; 9 nucleotides line up with TRBD1. Germline values: CDR1 SGHVS, CDR2 FQNEAQ. The CDR3 spans 15 residues. Germline trimming cut 5 bases from V and 8 bases from J; bases unmatched to any gene: 12.

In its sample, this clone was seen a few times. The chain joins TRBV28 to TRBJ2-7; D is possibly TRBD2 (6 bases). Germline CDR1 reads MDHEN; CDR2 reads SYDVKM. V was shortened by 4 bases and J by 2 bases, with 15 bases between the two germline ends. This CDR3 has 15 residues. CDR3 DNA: TGTGCCAGCAGTTACGGGACTCGGTTCGCCTACGAGCAGTACTTC. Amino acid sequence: CASSYGTRFAYEQYF.

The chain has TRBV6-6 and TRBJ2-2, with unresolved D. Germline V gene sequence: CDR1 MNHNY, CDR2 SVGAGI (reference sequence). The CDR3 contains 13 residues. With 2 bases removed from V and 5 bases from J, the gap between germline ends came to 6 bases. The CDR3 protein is CASSYRQTGELFF. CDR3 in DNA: TGTGCCAGCAGTTACCGGCAGACCGGGGAGCTGTTTTTT.